The 25 T cell receptor beta chains in this list originate from one sample, sequenced in a study of blood T cell repertoires in COVID-19 (TCRdb year 2020). The library relied on the immunoSEQ multiplex PCR assay. As stored in TCRdb, this immuneACCESS dataset retains in-frame rearrangements with V and J assigned. A fraction of the clones does not appear; measured against another copy, unresolved V genes explain less than half of the discrepancy, and the remainder lacks a known reason. The sample table lists 200,000 to 300,000 clones, approximately 86% of them with a count of one. Over 2% of the sample rests with the top ten. The sequencing input was PBMCs or T cells enriched from blood (not recorded which). The origin of the receptors is a woman aged 18-29 years who had recovered from COVID-19.

This chain joins TRBV30 and TRBJ1-2; the match to TRBD1 covers 8 bases. This CDR3 comprises 15 residues. Germline V lookup: CDR1 GTSNPN, CDR2 SVGIG (reference sequence). Trimming cost V 3 bases and J 4 bases; bases outside gene matches: 10. CDR3 residues: CAWRLDRVQGYGYTF. The CDR3 nucleotides read TGTGCCTGGAGGTTGGACAGGGTACAGGGCTATGGCTACACCTTC.

The rearrangement uses TRBV2 and TRBJ1-3, with a tentative D call TRBD1 (6 bases). Germline lookup yields CDR1 SNHLY and CDR2 FYNNEI. Trimming left V 6 bases short and J 2 bases short, with 11 bases between. The CDR3 has 14 amino acids. For the CDR3, the DNA is TGTGCCAGCAGCGCACAGGGAGCTGGAAACACCATATATTTT. Translating gives CASSAQGAGNTIYF.

This clone has just a few counts. V is TRBV14 and J is TRBJ1-4, with TRBD1 as a possible D gene (6 bases). V dropped 0 bases and J dropped 6 bases, with 11 bases sitting between them. This CDR3 is built from 15 residues. CDR1 is SGHDN and CDR2 is FVKESK in the germline V gene. Here the CDR3 reads CASSQERTDYEKLFF. DNA for the CDR3: TGTGCCAGCAGCCAAGAGAGGACAGACTATGAAAAACTGTTTTTT.

This clone appeared once. This chain connects TRBV4-3 to TRBJ1-6; 10 bases fit TRBD1. The junction had 8 bases not matched to a gene; V was cut back by 2 bases and J by 13 bases. Germline V gene lookup returns CDR1 LGHNA and CDR2 YSLEER. CDR3 size: 15 residues. The CDR3 loop reads CASSQTDRGPFPLHF. The CDR3 DNA follows: TGCGCCAGCAGCCAAACCGACAGGGGGCCTTTCCCCCTCCACTTT.

The chain recombines TRBV3-1 (or the pseudogene TRBV3-2) with TRBJ2-5; D gene uncertain. Germline values: CDR1 LGHDT, CDR2 YNNKEL (reference sequence). Trimming stripped 4 bases from V and 6 bases from J, with 15 bases between. This CDR3 contains 14 residues. The DNA for the CDR3 is TGTGCCAGCAGCCCCCCTGGAGCGAAGAAGACCCAGTACTTC. Its translation: CASSPPGAKKTQYF.

The chain recombines TRBV5-4 with TRBJ2-7; 12 nucleotides line up with TRBD1. V lost 3 bases to trimming and J lost 7 bases; unmatched junction nucleotides: 8. Germline CDR1 reads SGHNT; CDR2 reads YYREEE (reference sequence). There are 15 residues in the CDR3. CDR3 coding DNA: TGTGCCAGCAGCTCAGGGACAGGGGGCTGGTATGAGCAGTACTTC. Translation: CASSSGTGGWYEQYF.

The genes are TRBV7-3 and TRBJ2-1; 7 nucleotides line up with TRBD1. Germline V gene data show CDR1 as SGHTA and CDR2 as FQGTGA. V dropped 5 bases and J dropped 5; count of bases not matched to a gene: 9. The CDR3 is 15 amino acids. The CDR3 here is CASSIRQGRDNEQFF. CDR3 nucleotides: TGTGCCAGCAGCATAAGACAGGGAAGAGACAATGAGCAGTTCTTC.

The chain joins TRBV6-2 or TRBV6-3 to TRBJ2-3, with TRBD1 matching 10 bases. Germline CDR1 is MNHEY and CDR2 is SVGEGT. V lost 2 bases to trimming and J lost 0 bases; unmatched junction nucleotides: 8. The CDR3 loop spans 18 amino acids. CDR3 DNA: TGTGCCAGCAGTTACGACCGCCCGGGACAGGGGAGCACAGATACGCAGTATTTT. This codes for CASSYDRPGQGSTDTQYF.

V and J are TRBV6-1 and TRBJ1-6; 9 nucleotides agree with TRBD1. From germline, CDR1 is MNHNS and CDR2 SASEGT. V trimming: 3 bases; J trimming: 9 bases; junction bases outside the gene matches: 6. This CDR3 region has 15 residues. CDR3 in DNA: TGTGCCAGCAGTGAGTTGGGACAGGGTAGTTCACCCCTCCACTTT. It yields the protein CASSELGQGSSPLHF.

The chain links TRBV15 to TRBJ2-6; D is unclear. The V gene's germline CDR1 is LNHNV and CDR2 YYDKDF (reference sequence). The V and J ends lost 1 base and 1 base respectively, with 5 bases between them. CDR3 size: 15 residues. In DNA form, the CDR3 reads TGTGCCACCAGCAGAGTCCCGTCTGGGGCCAACGTCCTGACTTTC. Translation gives CATSRVPSGANVLTF.

This clone came up once. CDR3 DNA sequence: TGTGCCAGCAGCCACGGACACGAAGTCTACAATGAGCAGTTCTTC. It encodes CASSHGHEVYNEQFF. The chain is built from TRBV3-1 (or the pseudogene TRBV3-2) and TRBJ2-1, with D possibly being TRBD1 (5 bases). Germline assignment: CDR1 LGHDT and CDR2 YNNKEL (reference sequence). V lost 3 bases and J lost 3, with 12 bases in between. The CDR3 sequence is 15 residues long.

A note on this clone: Other DNA sequences in this specimen translate into the identical CDR3. The V and J genes are TRBV7-9 and TRBJ1-5, with D perhaps matching TRBD1 (6 bases). The germline V gene has CDR1 SEHNR and CDR2 FQNEAQ (reference sequence). The CDR3 extends over 13 amino acids. Trimming took 5 bases from V and 4 from J, leaving 9 bases between them. Here the CDR3 DNA reads TGTGCCAGCAGCCTACAGGGAAATCAGCCCCAGCATTTT. It encodes CASSLQGNQPQHF.

This rearrangement joins TRBV19 to TRBJ2-1, with TRBD2 identical over 11 bases. Germline V gene data show CDR1 as LNHDA and CDR2 as SQIVND (reference sequence). CDR3 size: 14 residues. V was pared by 7 bases and J by 7 bases, with 6 bases of the junction left unmatched. The CDR3 reads CASTHGTSGNEQFF. The CDR3 nucleotides read TGTGCCAGTACCCACGGGACTAGCGGTAATGAGCAGTTCTTC.

The rearrangement joins TRBV5-1 to TRBJ1-2; D is unclear. The CDR3 is made up of 13 amino acids. In germline, CDR1 is SGHRS, CDR2 YFSETQ. Trimming left V 2 bases short and J 2 bases short, with 7 bases between. CDR3: CASSFTENYGYTF. CDR3 in DNA: TGCGCCAGCAGCTTCACGGAGAACTATGGCTACACCTTC.

The V and J genes are TRBV30 and TRBJ1-5; TRBD1 might be the D (5 bases). The germline V gene has CDR1 GTSNPN and CDR2 SVGIG (reference sequence). This CDR3 contains 15 residues. The V and J ends lost 3 bases and 3 bases respectively, with 15 bases between them. The CDR3 sequence is CAWSQHRQINQPQHF. In DNA form, the CDR3 reads TGTGCCTGGAGCCAACATAGACAGATCAATCAGCCCCAGCATTTT.

This chain connects TRBV11-3 to TRBJ1-1, with D possibly TRBD1 on 6 matching bases. V lost 3 bases, J lost 6 bases, and 11 bases lay in between. Germline V CDR1 and CDR2: SGHNT, YENEEA. The CDR3 is 13 residues long. This CDR3 reads CASSFVRGAEAFF. CDR3 in DNA: TGTGCCAGCAGCTTCGTCAGGGGAGCTGAAGCTTTCTTT.

This clone was observed a handful of times. The chain joins TRBV19 to TRBJ1-5; no definite D call. V lost 3 bases and J 6 bases, leaving 12 bases between the germline ends. Germline values: CDR1 LNHDA, CDR2 SQIVND (reference sequence). This CDR3 spans 14 amino acids. The CDR3 spells CASSIPLRFQPQHF. Written as DNA, the CDR3 is TGTGCCAGTAGTATCCCGTTACGGTTTCAGCCCCAGCATTTT. The whole variable domain, filled in from reference TRBV19 and TRBJ1-5, reads DGGITQSPKYLFRKEGQNVTLSCEQNLNHDAMYWYRQDPGQGLRLIYYSQIVNDFQKGDIAEGYSVSREKKESFPLTVTSAQKNPTAFYLCASSIPLRFQPQHFGDGTRLSIL.

The V call is TRBV21-1, the J call TRBJ2-1; the tabulated D call, TRBD2, remains unverified against the DNA. TRBV21-1 is a pseudogene locus. The CDR3 is 17 residues long. Here the CDR3 DNA reads TGTGCCAGCAGCACCCGAAGCCTAGCGGGACCCTACAATGAGCAGTTCTTC. Amino acid sequence: CASSTRSLAGPYNEQFF.

The gene calls are TRBV5-1 and TRBJ2-3; D gene uncertain. Trimming removed 0 bases at V and 0 bases at J, with 8 bases between. The germline V gene has CDR1 SGHRS and CDR2 YFSETQ. The CDR3 length is 15 residues. The chain's CDR3 is CASSLGQGSTDTQYF. CDR3 nucleotides: TGCGCCAGCAGCTTGGGACAAGGCAGCACAGATACGCAGTATTTT.

V and J are TRBV28 and TRBJ2-5; 8 bases match TRBD2. V trimming: 6 bases; J trimming: 2 bases; junction bases outside the gene matches: 5. The CDR3 covers 14 residues. CDR1 and CDR2 from the germline V gene are MDHEN and SYDVKM. CDR3 region: CASSRTSRQETQYF. The CDR3 DNA is TGTGCCAGCAGCAGGACTAGCAGGCAAGAGACCCAGTACTTC.

V is TRBV7-9 and J is TRBJ1-5, with a tentative D call TRBD1 (6 bases). Trimming took off 6 bases at V and 2 bases at J, with 14 bases between the two ends. The CDR3 covers 15 residues. Germline loops: CDR1 SEHNR, CDR2 FQNEAQ (reference sequence). In DNA, the CDR3 is TGTGCCAGCAGTTACACAGGGCCGGGCAATCAGCCCCAGCATTTT. As protein: CASSYTGPGNQPQHF. Combining the CDR3 with reference TRBV7-9 and TRBJ1-5 gives the whole variable domain DTGVSQNPRHKITKRGQNVTFRCDPISEHNRLYWYRQTLGQGPEFLTYFQNEAQLEKSRLLSDRFSAERPKGSFSTLEIQRTEQGDSAMYLCASSYTGPGNQPQHFGDGTRLSIL.

The J gene is TRBJ2-2, the V gene TRBV7-3; D gene ambiguous. This CDR3 has 12 amino acids. The germline V and J ends were trimmed by 5 bases and 2 bases, with 3 bases remaining between them. Looked up from germline, CDR1 is SGHTA and CDR2 is FQGTGA. The CDR3 here is CASSHNTGELFF. The CDR3 bases are TGTGCCAGCAGCCATAACACCGGGGAGCTGTTTTTT.

V gene TRBV3-1 (or the pseudogene TRBV3-2) combines with J gene TRBJ2-7; 11 positions match TRBD2. J gave up 3 bases and V 3 bases, and 7 bases lay outside the gene matches. Germline loops: CDR1 LGHDT, CDR2 YNNKEL (reference sequence). The CDR3 extends over 16 amino acids. The CDR3 DNA is TGTGCCAGCAGCCATCATCCCGGGACTAGCGGCTACGAGCAGTACTTC. Translation gives CASSHHPGTSGYEQYF.

This clone has only one observation. The chain combines TRBV11-2 with TRBJ1-6; TRBD1 aligns across 11 bases. Germline V CDR1 and CDR2: SGHAT, FQNNGV. The trim removed 4 bases at V and 9 bases at J, leaving 14 bases unmatched. The CDR3 is made up of 18 amino acids. The CDR3 spells CASSSRPFSGTGGSPLHF. The CDR3 nucleotides read TGTGCCAGCAGCTCAAGGCCATTCTCCGGGACAGGGGGTTCACCCCTCCACTTT.

This chain's CDR3 is CASSLDPGQGETQYF. Written as DNA, the CDR3 is TGTGCCAGCAGCTTGGACCCGGGACAGGGGGAGACCCAGTACTTC. The chain employs TRBV5-4 and TRBJ2-5, with 10 nucleotides matching TRBD1. V shed 0 bases, J shed 5 bases, and the junction held 4 bases outside the gene matches. The CDR3 runs to 15 residues. Looked up from germline, CDR1 is SGHNT and CDR2 is YYREEE (reference sequence).